This section outlines one T cell receptor (beta chain) sequence together with its context. Using immunoSEQ multiplex PCR, the repertoire was profiled, and TCRdb retains in-frame clones only, with some absent. The repertoire has roughly 84,000 clones, roughly 80% of them found once; the top ten carry 8% to 9.5%. The sample comes from a study of PD-L1 blockade in urothelial cancer. At the level of the study: Between 0 and 3 prior chemotherapy regimens had been given to patients.

From germline, CDR1 is SGHVS and CDR2 FQNEAQ. V lost 5 bases and J lost 6; bases outside the gene matches: 5. This CDR3 is 14 amino acids long. The sequence derives from a man between 65 and 80 years old with urothelial cancer. The specimen was PBMCs, collected around atezolizumab (anti-PD-L1) treatment. The chain couples TRBV7-8 to TRBJ2-2, with TRBD2 identical over 8 bases. In nucleotides, the CDR3 is TGTGCCAGCAGCCTCGGGGGGGCTCCCGGGGAGCTGTTTTTT. Amino acids: CASSLGGAPGELFF.